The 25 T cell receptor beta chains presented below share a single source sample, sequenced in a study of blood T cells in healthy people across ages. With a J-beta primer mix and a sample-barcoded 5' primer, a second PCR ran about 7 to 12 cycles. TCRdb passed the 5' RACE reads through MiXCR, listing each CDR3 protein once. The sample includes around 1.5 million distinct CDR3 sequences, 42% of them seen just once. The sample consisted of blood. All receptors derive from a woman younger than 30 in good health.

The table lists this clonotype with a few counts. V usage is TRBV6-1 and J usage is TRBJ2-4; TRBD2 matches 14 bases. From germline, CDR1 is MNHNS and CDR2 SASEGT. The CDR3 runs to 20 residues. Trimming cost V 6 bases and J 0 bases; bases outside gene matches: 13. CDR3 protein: CASSASPGLAGGLAKNIQYF. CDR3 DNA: TGTGCCAGCAGCGCATCCCCCGGACTAGCGGGGGGATTAGCCAAAAACATTCAGTACTTC.

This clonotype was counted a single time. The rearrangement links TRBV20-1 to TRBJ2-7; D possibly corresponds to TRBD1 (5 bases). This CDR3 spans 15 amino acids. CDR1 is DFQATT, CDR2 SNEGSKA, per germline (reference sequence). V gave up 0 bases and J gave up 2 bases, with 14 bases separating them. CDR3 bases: TGCAGTGCTAGAGATTTGGGGCGACTCACCTACGAGCAGTACTTC. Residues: CSARDLGRLTYEQYF.

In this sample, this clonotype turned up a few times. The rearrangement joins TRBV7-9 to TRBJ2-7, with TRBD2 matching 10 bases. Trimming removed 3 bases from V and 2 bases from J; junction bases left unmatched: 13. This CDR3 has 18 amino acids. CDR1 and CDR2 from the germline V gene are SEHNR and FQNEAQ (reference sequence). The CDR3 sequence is CASSFPASGSDSPYEQYF. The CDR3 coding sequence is TGTGCCAGCAGCTTTCCGGCTAGCGGGAGCGATTCCCCCTACGAGCAGTACTTC.

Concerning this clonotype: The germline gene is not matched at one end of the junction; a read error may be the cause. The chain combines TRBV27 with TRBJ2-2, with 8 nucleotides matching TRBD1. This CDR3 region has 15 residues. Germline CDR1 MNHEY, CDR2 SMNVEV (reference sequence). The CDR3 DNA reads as TGTGCCAGCAGTCCCCGACAGGGGAACACCGGGGAGCTGCTTTTT. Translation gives CASSPRQGNTGELLF.

The CDR3 protein is CASSVSGGLNNEQFF. The CDR3, as DNA: TGTGCCAGCAGCGTGAGCGGGGGTTTAAATAATGAGCAGTTCTTC. The chain employs TRBV9 and TRBJ2-1; 8 bases are shared with TRBD2. CDR3 length equals 15 residues. Looked up from germline, CDR1 is SGDLS and CDR2 is YYNGEE. Trimming at V came to 2 bases and at J to 7 bases, leaving 8 bases not matched to a gene.

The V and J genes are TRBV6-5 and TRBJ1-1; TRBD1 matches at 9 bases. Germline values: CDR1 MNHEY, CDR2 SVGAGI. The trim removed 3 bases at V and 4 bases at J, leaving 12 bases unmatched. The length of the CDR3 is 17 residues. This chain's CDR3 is CASSYLTGGRRTTEAFF. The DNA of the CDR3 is TGTGCCAGCAGTTATTTGACAGGGGGGCGGCGGACCACTGAAGCTTTCTTT.

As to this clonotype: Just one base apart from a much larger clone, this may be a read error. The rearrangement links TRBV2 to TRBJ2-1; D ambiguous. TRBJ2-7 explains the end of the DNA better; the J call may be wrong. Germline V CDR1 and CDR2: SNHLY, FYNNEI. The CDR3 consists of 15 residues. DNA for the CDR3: TGTGCCAGCAGTGAAGCCAAGGGCTCCTACAATGAGCAGTACTTC. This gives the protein CASSEAKGSYNEQYF.

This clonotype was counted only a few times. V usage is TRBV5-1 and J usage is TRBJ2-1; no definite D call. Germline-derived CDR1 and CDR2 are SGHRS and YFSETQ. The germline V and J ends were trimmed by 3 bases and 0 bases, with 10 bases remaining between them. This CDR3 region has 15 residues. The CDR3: CASSSFMSSYNEQFF. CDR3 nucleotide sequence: TGCGCCAGCAGCTCCTTCATGAGCTCCTACAATGAGCAGTTCTTC.

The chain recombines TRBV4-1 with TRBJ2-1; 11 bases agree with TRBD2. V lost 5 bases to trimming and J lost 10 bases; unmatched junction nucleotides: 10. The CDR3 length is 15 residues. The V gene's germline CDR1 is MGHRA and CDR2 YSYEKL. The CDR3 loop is CASSTPGLAEGEQFF. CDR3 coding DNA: TGCGCCAGCAGCACCCCGGGACTAGCGGAGGGGGAGCAGTTCTTC.

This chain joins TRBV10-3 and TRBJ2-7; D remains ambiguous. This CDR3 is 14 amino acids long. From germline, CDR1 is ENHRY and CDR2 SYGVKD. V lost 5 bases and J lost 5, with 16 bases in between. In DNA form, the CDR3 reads TGTGCCATCAGTTTTACCGAGCCCCGGAACGAGCAGTACTTC. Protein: CAISFTEPRNEQYF.

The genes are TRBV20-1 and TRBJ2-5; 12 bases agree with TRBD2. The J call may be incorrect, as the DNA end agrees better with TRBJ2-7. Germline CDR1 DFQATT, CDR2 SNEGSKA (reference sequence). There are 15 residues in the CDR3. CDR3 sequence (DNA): TGCAGTGCTAGGTTTATGACTAGCGGGAGTTACGAGCAGTACTTC. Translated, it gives CSARFMTSGSYEQYF.

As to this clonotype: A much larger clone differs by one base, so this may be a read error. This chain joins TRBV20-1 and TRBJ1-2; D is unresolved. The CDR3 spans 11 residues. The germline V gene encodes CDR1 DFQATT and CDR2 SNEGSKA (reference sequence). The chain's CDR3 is CIARDSYGYTF. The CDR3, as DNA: TGCATTGCTAGAGATTCCTATGGCTACACCTTC.

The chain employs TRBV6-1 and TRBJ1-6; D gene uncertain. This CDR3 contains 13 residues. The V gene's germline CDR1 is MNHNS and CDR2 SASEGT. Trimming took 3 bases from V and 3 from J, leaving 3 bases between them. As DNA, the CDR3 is TGTGCCAGCAGTGACAACTATAATTCACCCCTCCACTTT. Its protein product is CASSDNYNSPLHF.

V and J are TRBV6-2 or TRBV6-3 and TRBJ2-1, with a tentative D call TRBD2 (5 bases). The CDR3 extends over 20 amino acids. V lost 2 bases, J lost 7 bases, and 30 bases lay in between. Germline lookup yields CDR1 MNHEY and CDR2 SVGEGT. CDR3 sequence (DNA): TGTGCCAGCAGTTACCCGAGTTTCGGGGTTCTAATACGGACGGGGAATGAGCAGTTCTTC. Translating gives CASSYPSFGVLIRTGNEQFF.

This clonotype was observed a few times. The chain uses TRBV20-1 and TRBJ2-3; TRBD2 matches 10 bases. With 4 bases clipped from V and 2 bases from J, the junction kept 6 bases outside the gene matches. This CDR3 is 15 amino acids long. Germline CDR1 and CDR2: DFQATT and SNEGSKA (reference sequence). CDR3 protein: CSANLLAGNTDTQYF. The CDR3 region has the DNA TGCAGTGCTAACCTACTAGCGGGGAACACAGATACGCAGTATTTT.

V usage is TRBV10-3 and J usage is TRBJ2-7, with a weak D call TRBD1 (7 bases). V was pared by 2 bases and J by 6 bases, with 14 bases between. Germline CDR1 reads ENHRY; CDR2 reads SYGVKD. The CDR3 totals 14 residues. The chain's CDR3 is CAISERQGGPEQYF. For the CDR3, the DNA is TGTGCCATCAGTGAGAGGCAGGGGGGCCCCGAGCAGTACTTC.

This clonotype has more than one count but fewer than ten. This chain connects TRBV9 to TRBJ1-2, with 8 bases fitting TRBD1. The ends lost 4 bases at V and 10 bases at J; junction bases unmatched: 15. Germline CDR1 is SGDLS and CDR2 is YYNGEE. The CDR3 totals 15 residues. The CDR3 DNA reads TGTGCCAGCAGCAAGAGCCTAACAGGGGGTAGTGTCTACACCTTC. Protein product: CASSKSLTGGSVYTF.

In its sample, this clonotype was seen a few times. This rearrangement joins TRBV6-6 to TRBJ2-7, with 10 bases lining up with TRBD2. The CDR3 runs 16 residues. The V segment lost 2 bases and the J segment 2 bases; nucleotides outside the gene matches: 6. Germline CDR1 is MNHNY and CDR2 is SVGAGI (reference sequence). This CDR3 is CASSYHSLAGTYEQYF. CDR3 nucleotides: TGTGCCAGCAGTTACCATTCACTAGCGGGGACCTACGAGCAGTACTTC.

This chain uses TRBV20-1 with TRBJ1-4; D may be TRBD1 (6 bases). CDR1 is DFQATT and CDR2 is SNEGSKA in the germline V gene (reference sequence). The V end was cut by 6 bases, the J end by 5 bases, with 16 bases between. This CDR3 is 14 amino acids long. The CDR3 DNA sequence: TGCAGTGCAACAAATTCGGGACAAAATGAAAAACTGTTTTTT. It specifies CSATNSGQNEKLFF.

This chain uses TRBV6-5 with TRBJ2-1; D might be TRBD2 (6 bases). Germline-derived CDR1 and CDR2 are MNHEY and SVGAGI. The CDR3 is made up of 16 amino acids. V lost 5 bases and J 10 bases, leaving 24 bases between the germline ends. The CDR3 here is CASSPFWGSGGKEQFF. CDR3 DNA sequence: TGTGCCAGCAGTCCCTTCTGGGGGTCGGGCGGGAAGGAGCAGTTCTTC.

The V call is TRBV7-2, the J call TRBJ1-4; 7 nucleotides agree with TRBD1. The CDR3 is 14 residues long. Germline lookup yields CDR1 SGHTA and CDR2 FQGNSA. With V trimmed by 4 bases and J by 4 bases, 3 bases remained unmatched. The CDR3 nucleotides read TGTGCCAGCAGCTCGACAGGGATTAATGAAAAACTGTTTTTT. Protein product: CASSSTGINEKLFF.

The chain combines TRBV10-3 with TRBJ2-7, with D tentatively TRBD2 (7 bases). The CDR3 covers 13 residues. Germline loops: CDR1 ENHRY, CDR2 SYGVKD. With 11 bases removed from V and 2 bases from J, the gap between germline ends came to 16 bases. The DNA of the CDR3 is TGTGCCTCTGAGGGGGGGCCAGCCTACGAGCAGTACTTC. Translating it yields CASEGGPAYEQYF.

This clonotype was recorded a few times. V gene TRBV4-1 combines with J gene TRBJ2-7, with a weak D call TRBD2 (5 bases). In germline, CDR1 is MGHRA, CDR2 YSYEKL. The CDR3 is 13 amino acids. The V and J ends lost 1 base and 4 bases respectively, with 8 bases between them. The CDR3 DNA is TGCGCCAGCAGCCAAGTTGGCGGGTACGAGCAGTACTTC. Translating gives CASSQVGGYEQYF.

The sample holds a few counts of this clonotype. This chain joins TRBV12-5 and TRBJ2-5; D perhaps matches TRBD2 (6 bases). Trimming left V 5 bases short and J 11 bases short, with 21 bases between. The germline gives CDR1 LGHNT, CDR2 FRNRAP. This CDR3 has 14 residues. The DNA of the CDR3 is TGTGCTAGTGGTCCCCGGGACGTTCCGGGGGAGCAGTACTTC. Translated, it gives CASGPRDVPGEQYF.

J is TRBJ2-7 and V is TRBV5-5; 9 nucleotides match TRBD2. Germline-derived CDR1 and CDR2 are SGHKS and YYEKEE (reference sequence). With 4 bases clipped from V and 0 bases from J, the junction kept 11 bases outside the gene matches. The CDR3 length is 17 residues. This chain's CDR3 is CASSRLQLAGSSYEQYF. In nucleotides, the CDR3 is TGTGCCAGCAGCCGACTGCAGCTAGCGGGGAGCTCCTACGAGCAGTACTTC.